What follows are 25 T cell receptor beta chains derived from one specimen sequenced in a study of blood T cell repertoires in COVID-19. The assay was immunoSEQ multiplex PCR, and TCRdb's table has in-frame clones only and misses some. The data contain 250,000 to 350,000 clones, around nine tenths of them singletons. The sequenced sample consisted of peripheral blood. The source is a middle-aged woman who had recovered from COVID-19.

The chain carries TRBV20-1 and TRBJ2-7, with a tentative D call TRBD1 (6 bases). CDR3 length equals 11 residues. From germline, CDR1 is DFQATT and CDR2 SNEGSKA (reference sequence). V was trimmed by 3 bases and J by 4 bases, leaving 7 bases between them. In DNA, the CDR3 is TGCAGTGCTAGGACAGGATACGAGCAGTACTTC. Residues: CSARTGYEQYF.

There are a few counts of this clone. The chain carries TRBV29-1 and TRBJ2-3, with D possibly matching TRBD2 (7 bases). The CDR3 extends over 15 amino acids. V shed 3 bases and J shed 3 bases, with 16 bases lying between them. Germline assignment: CDR1 SQVTM and CDR2 ANQGSEA. This CDR3 is CSVDGGPSGTDTQYF. The CDR3 bases are TGCAGCGTTGACGGGGGGCCATCTGGGACAGATACGCAGTATTTT.

The chain recombines TRBV19 with TRBJ1-2; D possibly corresponds to TRBD1 (6 bases). The germline gives CDR1 LNHDA, CDR2 SQIVND (reference sequence). V lost 3 bases and J lost 0, with 14 bases in between. This CDR3 has 16 amino acids. The CDR3: CASSIRTAPTNYGYTF. The CDR3 DNA sequence: TGTGCCAGTAGTATTCGGACAGCGCCAACTAACTATGGCTACACCTTC. The variable domain in full, completed from reference TRBV19 and TRBJ1-2, reads DGGITQSPKYLFRKEGQNVTLSCEQNLNHDAMYWYRQDPGQGLRLIYYSQIVNDFQKGDIAEGYSVSREKKESFPLTVTSAQKNPTAFYLCASSIRTAPTNYGYTFGSGTRLTVV.

This clone has only a few counts. V is TRBV24-1 and J is TRBJ2-1, with TRBD2 matching 8 bases. V gave up 2 bases and J gave up 4 bases; unmatched junction bases: 6. The germline V gene encodes CDR1 KGHDR and CDR2 SFDVKD. The CDR3 length is 16 residues. DNA for the CDR3: TGTGCCACCAGTGATTCAAGCGGGAGAGAATACAATGAGCAGTTCTTC. Its protein product is CATSDSSGREYNEQFF.

The V and J genes are TRBV6-1 and TRBJ2-7, with 10 bases lining up with TRBD2. The germline V gene has CDR1 MNHNS and CDR2 SASEGT. CDR3 length: 15 amino acids. Losses at the gene ends were 1 base for V and 9 bases for J; bases not matched to a gene: 9. This CDR3 is CASSEDLAGVIRQYF. The CDR3 DNA follows: TGTGCCAGCAGTGAAGATCTAGCGGGAGTAATTAGGCAGTACTTC.

This chain connects TRBV2 to TRBJ2-1; 11 bases map to TRBD2. The germline CDR1 and CDR2 sequences are SNHLY and FYNNEI. Losses at the gene ends were 8 bases for V and 3 bases for J; bases not matched to a gene: 3. The CDR3 loop spans 14 amino acids. The CDR3 DNA sequence: TGTGCCAGCGCCGGGACTAGCGGCTACAATGAGCAGTTCTTC. It specifies CASAGTSGYNEQFF.

The chain carries TRBV5-1 and TRBJ1-6; no clear D. The CDR3 runs to 14 residues. The ends were cut back, 7 bases at V and 7 bases at J, with 15 bases in the middle. CDR1 is SGHRS and CDR2 is YFSETQ in the germline V gene. CDR3 nucleotides: TGCGCCAGCCGCTGGACGGAGGCCAATTCACCCCTCCACTTT. This gives the protein CASRWTEANSPLHF.

This clone was counted a single time. V gene TRBV6-1 combines with J gene TRBJ2-2, with D possibly TRBD2 on 6 matching bases. The CDR3 is 17 amino acids. Looked up from germline, CDR1 is MNHNS and CDR2 is SASEGT. The germline V and J ends were trimmed by 1 base and 3 bases, with 15 bases remaining between them. CDR3 nucleotides: TGTGCCAGCAGTGAAGGCGGGGCGGGGTGGGACACCGGGGAGCTGTTTTTT. Translating it yields CASSEGGAGWDTGELFF.

This chain's CDR3 is CASSPRDRAYEQYF. CDR3 nucleotides: TGTGCCAGCAGTCCTCGGGACAGGGCCTACGAGCAGTACTTC. This rearrangement joins TRBV6-5 to TRBJ2-7; 9 nucleotides match TRBD1. The CDR3 is 14 residues long. CDR1 is MNHEY, CDR2 SVGAGI, per germline. J gave up 2 bases and V 5 bases, and 4 bases lay outside the gene matches.

The chain is built from TRBV3-1 (or the pseudogene TRBV3-2) and TRBJ2-7, with D tentatively TRBD2 (6 bases). V shed 0 bases and J shed 5 bases, with 17 bases lying between them. CDR1 and CDR2 (germline): LGHDT, YNNKEL (reference sequence). CDR3 length equals 16 residues. The CDR3 nucleotides read TGTGCCAGCAGCCAAGATCTGGGGGGAGAGGGAGACGAGCAGTACTTC. This sequence encodes CASSQDLGGEGDEQYF.

This chain links TRBV10-3 with TRBJ1-1; D ambiguous. CDR3 size: 15 residues. Germline V gene sequence: CDR1 ENHRY, CDR2 SYGVKD. Trimming removed 8 bases from V and 3 bases from J, with 19 bases in between. CDR3 nucleotides: TGTGCCATCCACCACCAGCCGGGGATCGACACTGAAGCTTTCTTT. Its protein is CAIHHQPGIDTEAFF.

The chain employs TRBV5-1 and TRBJ1-1; 9 bases fit TRBD1. Trimming at V came to 5 bases and at J to 2 bases, leaving 4 bases not matched to a gene. The CDR3 runs to 14 residues. Germline CDR1 and CDR2: SGHRS and YFSETQ. The CDR3 protein is CASRPGQGNTEAFF. The CDR3 nucleotides are TGCGCCAGCAGGCCGGGACAGGGAAACACTGAAGCTTTCTTT.

This chain uses TRBV27 with TRBJ2-1; TRBD2 aligns across 10 bases. Germline assignment: CDR1 MNHEY and CDR2 SMNVEV (reference sequence). V was pared by 2 bases and J by 2 bases, with 3 bases of the junction left unmatched. The CDR3 is 16 amino acids. CDR3 in amino acids: CASSLLAGAAYNEQFF. The CDR3 bases are TGTGCCAGCAGTTTACTAGCGGGAGCGGCCTACAATGAGCAGTTCTTC.

This clone was counted only a few times. The chain joins TRBV6-5 to TRBJ1-1; D may be TRBD1 (6 bases). The CDR3 contains 14 residues. Trimming took off 2 bases at V and 3 bases at J, with 10 bases between the two ends. Germline V gene sequence: CDR1 MNHEY, CDR2 SVGAGI. The CDR3 DNA follows: TGTGCCAGCAGTTACAACGACAGGCACACTGAAGCTTTCTTT. Protein product: CASSYNDRHTEAFF.

The J gene is TRBJ2-7, the V gene TRBV3-1 (or the pseudogene TRBV3-2), with TRBD2 matching 8 bases. Germline V gives CDR1 LGHDT, CDR2 YNNKEL (reference sequence). The CDR3 runs 15 residues. V lost 6 bases and J lost 2; bases outside the gene matches: 9. The CDR3 is CASSVGGETTYEQYF. In DNA form, the CDR3 reads TGTGCCAGCAGTGTCGGGGGGGAAACCACCTACGAGCAGTACTTC.

The chain uses TRBV4-1 and TRBJ2-2, with D unclear. CDR1 is MGHRA and CDR2 is YSYEKL in the germline V gene. With 1 base removed from V and 0 bases from J, the gap between germline ends came to 12 bases. CDR3 size: 17 residues. In nucleotides, the CDR3 is TGCGCCAGCAGCCAAGTTACCGGGTACGCGAACACCGGGGAGCTGTTTTTT. Translation: CASSQVTGYANTGELFF.

V is TRBV30 and J is TRBJ2-1, with D possibly matching TRBD1 (6 bases). Trimming took 0 bases from V and 6 from J, leaving 18 bases between them. CDR3 size: 16 residues. From germline, CDR1 is GTSNPN and CDR2 SVGIG (reference sequence). CDR3 sequence reads: CAWSVQGTHMSNEQFF. Written as DNA, the CDR3 is TGTGCCTGGAGTGTACAGGGAACCCATATGAGCAATGAGCAGTTCTTC. Looking up the rest from reference TRBV30 and TRBJ2-1 gives the full variable domain: SQTIHQWPATLVQPVGSPLSLECTVEGTSNPNLYWYRQAAGRGLQLLFYSVGIGQISSEVPQNLSASRPQDRQFILSSKKLLLSDSGFYLCAWSVQGTHMSNEQFFGPGTRLTVL.

This clone was seen a few times. CDR3 in DNA: TGTGCCAGCAGTTTAAGAGGGTTGAGAAACACCAATCAGCCCCAGCATTTT. Protein sequence: CASSLRGLRNTNQPQHF. The V and J genes are TRBV28 and TRBJ1-5, with D hard to call. Germline V lookup: CDR1 MDHEN, CDR2 SYDVKM. CDR3 length: 17 residues. Trimming removed 2 bases from V and 3 bases from J, with 17 bases in between.

The chain combines TRBV7-2 with TRBJ2-5; the match to TRBD2 covers 7 bases. V was clipped by 1 base and J by 5 bases; unmatched bases: 4. The CDR3 length is 14 residues. CDR1 and CDR2 from the germline V gene are SGHTA and FQGNSA. The CDR3 loop reads CASSLGGSAETQYF. CDR3 DNA sequence: TGTGCCAGCAGCTTAGGCGGGAGTGCGGAGACCCAGTACTTC. Variable domain in full (rest from reference TRBV7-2 and TRBJ2-5): GAGVSQSPSNKVTEKGKDVELRCDPISGHTALYWYRQSLGQGLEFLIYFQGNSAPDKSGLPSDRFSAERTGGSVSTLTIQRTQQEDSAVYLCASSLGGSAETQYFGPGTRLLVL.

The chain joins TRBV7-8 to TRBJ2-3, with TRBD1 identical over 11 bases. The CDR3 extends over 18 amino acids. Germline assignment: CDR1 SGHVS and CDR2 FQNEAQ. The V gene end was trimmed by 5 bases and the J gene end by 4 bases; junction bases not matched to a gene: 14. The CDR3 spells CASSPQRGQGAGADTQYF. The CDR3 DNA sequence: TGTGCCAGCAGCCCACAAAGAGGACAGGGGGCGGGGGCAGATACGCAGTATTTT.

This clone was seen just once. The chain recombines TRBV28 with TRBJ2-1; TRBD2 aligns across 10 bases. The J segment lost 5 bases and the V segment lost 4 bases, leaving 11 bases of the junction unmatched. This CDR3 spans 17 amino acids. Germline V gives CDR1 MDHEN, CDR2 SYDVKM. The CDR3 DNA follows: TGTGCCAGCAGTTCTACTAAACTAGCGGGAACAGACAATGAGCAGTTCTTC. This sequence encodes CASSSTKLAGTDNEQFF.

The chain links TRBV27 to TRBJ2-7; 7 nucleotides match TRBD1. Germline V CDR1 and CDR2: MNHEY, SMNVEV (reference sequence). The V segment lost 5 bases and the J segment 5 bases; nucleotides outside the gene matches: 6. The CDR3 has 13 amino acids. For the CDR3, the DNA is TGTGCCAGCAGTCCGACGCAGGGGGACGAGCAGTACTTC. Residues: CASSPTQGDEQYF.

The chain employs TRBV7-9 and TRBJ2-3; 10 bases agree with TRBD2. With 6 bases clipped from V and 1 base from J, the junction kept 4 bases outside the gene matches. Germline V lookup: CDR1 SEHNR, CDR2 FQNEAQ (reference sequence). The CDR3 extends over 15 amino acids. The chain's CDR3 is CASRTLAGGTDTQYF. CDR3 nucleotide sequence: TGTGCCAGCAGGACGCTAGCGGGGGGCACAGATACGCAGTATTTT. Combining the CDR3 with reference TRBV7-9 and TRBJ2-3 gives the whole variable domain DTGVSQNPRHKITKRGQNVTFRCDPISEHNRLYWYRQTLGQGPEFLTYFQNEAQLEKSRLLSDRFSAERPKGSFSTLEIQRTEQGDSAMYLCASRTLAGGTDTQYFGPGTRLTVL.

This clone came up once. The chain recombines TRBV3-1 (or the pseudogene TRBV3-2) with TRBJ2-7; D is perhaps TRBD1 (5 bases). Trimming shortened V by 2 bases and J by 3 bases, and 14 bases separated the two germline ends. Germline V gene data show CDR1 as LGHDT and CDR2 as YNNKEL (reference sequence). The CDR3 length is 15 residues. The CDR3 DNA is TGTGCCAGCAGCCAACGGACAACCCTTCTCTACGAGCAGTACTTC. Translation gives CASSQRTTLLYEQYF.

This chain connects TRBV5-4 to TRBJ1-1; 7 positions agree with TRBD1. The ends lost 1 base at V and 5 bases at J; junction bases unmatched: 2. This CDR3 is 13 amino acids long. Germline CDR1 reads SGHNT; CDR2 reads YYREEE (reference sequence). The CDR3 sequence is CASSLRGLTEAFF. The CDR3, as DNA: TGTGCCAGCAGCTTGAGGGGGCTGACTGAAGCTTTCTTT.